Presented here are 30 T cell receptor beta chains from one specimen sequenced in a study of T cell responses to AZD1222 COVID-19 vaccine. Assay: immunoSEQ multiplex PCR; the TCRdb copy retains only in-frame clones and omits some. The sample consists of about 83,000 clones, approximately 90% of them appearing once. This specimen was peripheral blood, taken on day 0 of MenACWY control vaccination. Receptors were obtained from an adult in good health.

The chain combines TRBV28 with TRBJ2-5; 10 bases agree with TRBD2. V lost 5 bases to trimming and J lost 5 bases; unmatched junction nucleotides: 8. There are 15 residues in the CDR3. CDR1 and CDR2 from the germline V gene are MDHEN and SYDVKM. The CDR3 reads CASSSDSGRYETQYF. Here the CDR3 DNA reads TGTGCCAGCAGTAGTGATAGCGGGAGGTATGAGACCCAGTACTTC.

The chain couples TRBV28 to TRBJ2-1, with D possibly TRBD2 on 5 matching bases. Per the germline V gene, CDR1 is MDHEN and CDR2 is SYDVKM. The CDR3 has 13 residues. Trimming removed 8 bases from V and 7 bases from J, with 15 bases in between. This CDR3 is CASETPWENEQFF. CDR3 nucleotide sequence: TGTGCCAGCGAGACACCATGGGAGAATGAGCAGTTCTTC.

This chain connects TRBV28 to TRBJ2-7, with a possible D match to TRBD1 (6 bases). This CDR3 region has 15 residues. Trimming stripped 4 bases from V and 2 bases from J, with 15 bases between. CDR1 is MDHEN and CDR2 is SYDVKM in the germline V gene. Here the CDR3 reads CASSSLGTSPYEQYF. The DNA of the CDR3 is TGTGCCAGCAGTTCTCTCGGGACAAGTCCCTACGAGCAGTACTTC.

The rearrangement joins TRBV9 to TRBJ1-4; possible D gene TRBD1, 6 bases. V lost 4 bases and J 2 bases, leaving 15 bases between the germline ends. In germline, CDR1 is SGDLS, CDR2 YYNGEE. This CDR3 is 16 amino acids long. The DNA for the CDR3 is TGTGCCAGCAGCACCCAAGGGGGTATGACTAATGAAAAACTGTTTTTT. Its translation: CASSTQGGMTNEKLFF.

The rearrangement joins TRBV2 to TRBJ1-6; tentatively, D is TRBD1 (6 bases). Germline values: CDR1 SNHLY, CDR2 FYNNEI. The CDR3 is made up of 15 amino acids. V shed 4 bases and J shed 6 bases, with 13 bases lying between them. CDR3 sequence (DNA): TGTGCCAGCAGTGGAGAGCAGGGGAGTAATTCACCCCTCCACTTT. Translated: CASSGEQGSNSPLHF.

The gene calls are TRBV28 and TRBJ1-2, with 8 bases lining up with TRBD1. From germline, CDR1 is MDHEN and CDR2 SYDVKM. This CDR3 spans 13 amino acids. The V gene end was trimmed by 9 bases and the J gene end by 0 bases; junction bases not matched to a gene: 3. The chain's CDR3 is CASTTGANYGYTF. As DNA, the CDR3 is TGTGCCAGTACGACAGGGGCTAACTATGGCTACACCTTC.

J is TRBJ1-2 and V is TRBV19, with unresolved D. The ends were cut back, 3 bases at V and 4 bases at J, with 3 bases in the middle. The CDR3 runs to 11 residues. CDR1 and CDR2 from the germline V gene are LNHDA and SQIVND (reference sequence). The CDR3 loop is CASSIGYGYTF. The CDR3 DNA follows: TGTGCCAGTAGTATCGGCTATGGCTACACCTTC. The full variable domain, its missing parts supplied by reference TRBV19 and TRBJ1-2, is DGGITQSPKYLFRKEGQNVTLSCEQNLNHDAMYWYRQDPGQGLRLIYYSQIVNDFQKGDIAEGYSVSREKKESFPLTVTSAQKNPTAFYLCASSIGYGYTFGSGTRLTVV.

The gene calls are TRBV15 and TRBJ2-7, with D perhaps TRBD1 (6 bases). This CDR3 has 15 residues. The ends were cut back, 0 bases at V and 6 bases at J, with 15 bases in the middle. CDR1 and CDR2 from the germline V gene are LNHNV and YYDKDF (reference sequence). CDR3 bases: TGTGCCACCAGCAGAGATCGCGGACCAGGGGTCGAGCAGTACTTC. Amino acid sequence: CATSRDRGPGVEQYF. The full variable domain, its missing parts supplied by reference TRBV15 and TRBJ2-7, is DAMVIQNPRYQVTQFGKPVTLSCSQTLNHNVMYWYQQKSSQAPKLLFHYYDKDFNNEADTPDNFQSRRPNTSFCFLDIRSPGLGDTAMYLCATSRDRGPGVEQYFGPGTRLTVT.

CDR3 sequence reads: CASIRDINSNQPQHF. As DNA, the CDR3 is TGTGCCAGTATTAGGGACATCAATAGCAATCAGCCCCAGCATTTT. The J gene is TRBJ1-5, the V gene TRBV19, with D possibly matching TRBD1 (6 bases). With 7 bases removed from V and 0 bases from J, the gap between germline ends came to 13 bases. The length of the CDR3 is 15 residues. The germline gives CDR1 LNHDA, CDR2 SQIVND (reference sequence).

This clone came up once. The rearrangement joins TRBV10-3 to TRBJ2-1, with a tentative D call TRBD2 (6 bases). Germline V CDR1 and CDR2: ENHRY, SYGVKD. The CDR3 totals 19 residues. Trimming shortened V by 0 bases and J by 4 bases, and 22 bases separated the two germline ends. CDR3 region: CAISESRGLSGRGYNEQFF. In DNA, the CDR3 is TGTGCCATCAGTGAGTCGAGGGGTCTTAGCGGTAGGGGATACAATGAGCAGTTCTTC.

This clone was seen only once. The chain couples TRBV25-1 to TRBJ1-1, with D unresolved. The germline V gene encodes CDR1 MGHDK and CDR2 SYGVNS. This CDR3 is built from 17 residues. V lost 2 bases to trimming and J lost 1 base, with 17 bases between them. The CDR3 region is CASSESRISAKNTEAFF. The CDR3 region has the DNA TGTGCCAGCAGTGAAAGTCGGATTTCGGCGAAGAACACTGAAGCTTTCTTT.

The chain has TRBV5-6 and TRBJ2-1; maybe TRBD2 (6 bases). The CDR3 contains 14 residues. CDR1 SGHDT and CDR2 YYEEEE come from the germline V gene. Trimming took 4 bases from V and 4 from J, leaving 12 bases between them. In DNA, the CDR3 is TGTGCCAGCAGCCCGCGGGGAGTATACAATGAGCAGTTCTTC. Translated, it gives CASSPRGVYNEQFF.

The chain uses TRBV6-6 and TRBJ1-1, with a tentative D call TRBD1 (5 bases). This CDR3 region has 14 residues. Germline V gives CDR1 MNHNY, CDR2 SVGAGI (reference sequence). Trimming pared 0 bases from V and 7 bases from J, leaving 12 bases between. The CDR3 sequence: CASSYSEYRGEAFF. The CDR3 bases are TGTGCCAGCAGTTACTCGGAGTATAGGGGTGAAGCTTTCTTT.

This sequence joins TRBV18 and TRBJ1-2; D remains unclear. Germline assignment: CDR1 KGHSH and CDR2 LQKENI. The CDR3 contains 18 residues. V lost 3 bases to trimming and J lost 4 bases, with 24 bases between them. The CDR3 DNA follows: TGTGCCAGCTCACCCGAGATTGGTGTGCAGACGTCCCGCTATGGCTACACCTTC. Its translation is CASSPEIGVQTSRYGYTF.

The chain uses TRBV19 and TRBJ2-7; D is perhaps TRBD2 (6 bases). V gave up 5 bases and J gave up 4 bases, with 15 bases separating them. Germline CDR1 LNHDA, CDR2 SQIVND (reference sequence). CDR3 size: 14 residues. CDR3 sequence reads: CASSPRLARYEQYF. The DNA of the CDR3 is TGTGCCAGTAGTCCTCGGCTAGCGAGGTACGAGCAGTACTTC. Together with reference TRBV19 and TRBJ2-7, the CDR3 gives the full variable domain: DGGITQSPKYLFRKEGQNVTLSCEQNLNHDAMYWYRQDPGQGLRLIYYSQIVNDFQKGDIAEGYSVSREKKESFPLTVTSAQKNPTAFYLCASSPRLARYEQYFGPGTRLTVT.

V gene TRBV29-1 combines with J gene TRBJ2-7; possibly TRBD1 for D (6 bases). Deletions cut 1 base from V and 4 bases from J, with 11 bases between. Germline CDR1 and CDR2: SQVTM and ANQGSEA. This CDR3 region has 13 residues. The CDR3 DNA reads as TGCAGCGTTGAAGCACAGGGAAGGTACGAGCAGTACTTC. Its translation: CSVEAQGRYEQYF.

V is TRBV13 and J is TRBJ2-2, with D perhaps being TRBD1 or TRBD2 (6 bases each). The CDR3 loop spans 16 amino acids. Trimming left V 4 bases short and J 0 bases short, with 12 bases between. Germline lookup yields CDR1 PRHDT and CDR2 FYEKMQ (reference sequence). The DNA for the CDR3 is TGTGCCAGCAGCTCAGGAGGGGGTCCGAACACCGGGGAGCTGTTTTTT. Its protein is CASSSGGGPNTGELFF.

The chain couples TRBV3-1 (or the pseudogene TRBV3-2) to TRBJ2-2; perhaps TRBD1 as D (6 bases). The CDR3 extends over 17 amino acids. Trimming stripped 0 bases from V and 0 bases from J, with 11 bases between. Germline assignment: CDR1 LGHDT and CDR2 YNNKEL (reference sequence). CDR3 in DNA: TGTGCCAGCAGCCAAGAATTACGACAGGCGAACACCGGGGAGCTGTTTTTT. Its protein product is CASSQELRQANTGELFF.

The chain joins TRBV5-1 to TRBJ1-2, with a possible D match to TRBD1 (5 bases). CDR3 size: 13 residues. V was clipped by 9 bases and J by 8 bases, with 20 bases between them. Germline lookup yields CDR1 SGHRS and CDR2 YFSETQ. CDR3 in amino acids: CATYPGATGGYTF. CDR3 bases: TGCGCCACCTACCCCGGGGCGACTGGGGGCTACACCTTC.

This chain uses TRBV27 with TRBJ1-3; D gene ambiguous. This CDR3 has 14 amino acids. CDR1 is MNHEY and CDR2 is SMNVEV in the germline V gene (reference sequence). The germline V and J ends were trimmed by 0 bases and 5 bases, with 8 bases remaining between them. CDR3 loop: CASSLSLGRNTIYF. As DNA, the CDR3 is TGTGCCAGCAGTTTATCCCTGGGAAGAAACACCATATATTTT.

This rearrangement joins TRBV6-2 or TRBV6-3 to TRBJ1-5; D may be TRBD1 (5 bases). Trimming pared 5 bases from V and 2 bases from J, leaving 22 bases between. Germline V gene sequence: CDR1 MNHEY, CDR2 SVGEGT. The CDR3 spans 18 residues. The CDR3 coding sequence is TGTGCCAGCAGTGGCCGTGGGACTTGGCCCTATGGCAATCAGCCCCAGCATTTT. This translates into CASSGRGTWPYGNQPQHF.

The rearrangement links TRBV24-1 to TRBJ2-3; TRBD2 might be the D (6 bases). This CDR3 spans 17 amino acids. V was trimmed by 4 bases and J by 2 bases, leaving 18 bases between them. Germline assignment: CDR1 KGHDR and CDR2 SFDVKD. The CDR3 nucleotides are TGTGCCACCAGTGACCCAACCCTAGCGCCCGACACAGATACGCAGTATTTT. It specifies CATSDPTLAPDTDTQYF.

This chain connects TRBV9 to TRBJ2-7; the D gene is possibly TRBD2 (7 bases). The CDR3 sequence is 15 residues long. Germline lookup yields CDR1 SGDLS and CDR2 YYNGEE. The V end was cut by 2 bases, the J end by 2 bases, with 14 bases between. CDR3 in DNA: TGTGCCAGCAGCGTGGACGGAGGGGGGGCCTACGAGCAGTACTTC. Translating gives CASSVDGGGAYEQYF.

The chain employs TRBV5-4 and TRBJ1-2; TRBD1 matches 8 bases. Germline CDR1 reads SGHNT; CDR2 reads YYREEE (reference sequence). V trimming: 3 bases; J trimming: 4 bases; junction bases outside the gene matches: 5. The CDR3 has 14 amino acids. CDR3 in DNA: TGTGCCAGCAGCTCCGGACAGGGTACCTATGGCTACACCTTC. Its translation: CASSSGQGTYGYTF.

This chain uses TRBV6-5 with TRBJ2-2, with D perhaps TRBD1 (6 bases). CDR1 is MNHEY, CDR2 SVGAGI, per germline. The V gene lost 0 bases and the J gene lost 4 bases, with 9 bases spanning the gap. The CDR3 is 15 residues long. DNA for the CDR3: TGTGCCAGCAGTTACTCACAGGGTACCACCGGGGAGCTGTTTTTT. Protein sequence: CASSYSQGTTGELFF.

CDR3 DNA sequence: TGTGCCAGCGGGACAGGGGGGATGCGGAGCAATCAGCCCCAGCATTTT. It is translated as CASGTGGMRSNQPQHF. This chain uses TRBV19 with TRBJ1-5, with 11 bases that match TRBD1. The CDR3 consists of 16 residues. V lost 9 bases, J lost 1 base, and 8 bases stayed unmatched. CDR1 is LNHDA, CDR2 SQIVND, per germline (reference sequence).

V is TRBV5-6 and J is TRBJ1-1, with D hard to call. CDR1 and CDR2 from the germline V gene are SGHDT and YYEEEE. The CDR3 length is 15 residues. Trimming removed 1 base from V and 7 bases from J, with 17 bases in between. For the CDR3, the DNA is TGTGCCAGCAGCTTGAGTACAGAATTAATACGTGAAGCTTTCTTT. Its translation is CASSLSTELIREAFF.

This rearrangement joins TRBV14 to TRBJ2-4, with 8 bases matching TRBD2. Per the germline V gene, CDR1 is SGHDN and CDR2 is FVKESK. Trimming at V came to 0 bases and at J to 8 bases, leaving 12 bases not matched to a gene. The CDR3 is made up of 17 amino acids. Here the CDR3 DNA reads TGTGCCAGCAGCCAAGATTTGGGACTAGAAGGGCTAGACATTCAGTACTTC. It is translated as CASSQDLGLEGLDIQYF. Using reference TRBV14 and TRBJ2-4 for the parts outside the CDR3, the full variable domain is EAGVTQFPSHSVIEKGQTVTLRCDPISGHDNLYWYRRVMGKEIKFLLHFVKESKQDESGMPNNRFLAERTGGTYSTLKVQPAELEDSGVYFCASSQDLGLEGLDIQYFGAGTRLSVL.

The genes are TRBV28 and TRBJ1-5; no clear D. V was cut by 3 bases and J by 7 bases, with 13 bases left in between. Germline V lookup: CDR1 MDHEN, CDR2 SYDVKM. This CDR3 has 14 amino acids. This chain's CDR3 is CASSFGAGRQPQHF. CDR3 sequence (DNA): TGTGCCAGCAGTTTCGGCGCAGGCAGGCAGCCCCAGCATTTT. Variable domain in full (rest from reference TRBV28 and TRBJ1-5): DVKVTQSSRYLVKRTGEKVFLECVQDMDHENMFWYRQDPGLGLRLIYFSYDVKMKEKGDIPEGYSVSREKKERFSLILESASTNQTSMYLCASSFGAGRQPQHFGDGTRLSIL.

The CDR3 reads CASILHSGTGAYEQYF. For the CDR3, the DNA is TGTGCCAGCATCCTTCACTCCGGGACAGGGGCTTACGAGCAGTACTTC. This chain connects TRBV28 to TRBJ2-7; 10 bases line up with TRBD1. The CDR3 contains 16 residues. J gave up 4 bases and V 7 bases, and 13 bases lay outside the gene matches. CDR1 and CDR2 from the germline V gene are MDHEN and SYDVKM.